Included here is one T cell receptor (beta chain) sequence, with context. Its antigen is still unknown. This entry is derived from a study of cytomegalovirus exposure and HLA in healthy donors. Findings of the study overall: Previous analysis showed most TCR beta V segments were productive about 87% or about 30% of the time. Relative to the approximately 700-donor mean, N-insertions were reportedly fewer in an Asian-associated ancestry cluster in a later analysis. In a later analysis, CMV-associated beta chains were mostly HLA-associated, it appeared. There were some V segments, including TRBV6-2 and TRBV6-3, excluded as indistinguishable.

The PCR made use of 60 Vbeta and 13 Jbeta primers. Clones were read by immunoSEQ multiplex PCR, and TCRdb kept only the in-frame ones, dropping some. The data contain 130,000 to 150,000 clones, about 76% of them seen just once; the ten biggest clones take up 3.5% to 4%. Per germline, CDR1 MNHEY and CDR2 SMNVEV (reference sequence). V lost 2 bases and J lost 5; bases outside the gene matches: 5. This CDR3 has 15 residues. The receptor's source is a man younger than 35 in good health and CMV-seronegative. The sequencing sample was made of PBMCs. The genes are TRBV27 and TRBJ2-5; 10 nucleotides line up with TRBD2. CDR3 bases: TGTGCCAGCAGTTTAATACTAGCGGGACATGAGACCCAGTACTTC. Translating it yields CASSLILAGHETQYF.